The sequence of this T cell receptor (beta chain) was determined in a study of spatial heterogeneity in lung cancer. Study context: Detected sequences consistently included more beta-chain ones than alpha-chain ones.

The presence of a unique molecular identifier marked each TCR cDNA molecule. In TCRdb, the 5' RACE reads were re-called with MiXCR into one record per CDR3 protein. The sample lists about 92,000 distinct CDR3 sequences; approximately 12% were seen once. This clonotype appeared many times. Antigen unknown. Study-level results: Whereas they appeared in blood less at follow-up, ubiquitous expanded tumor TCRs appeared there more at resection.

The CDR3 runs to 14 residues. The germline V gene has CDR1 LGHNA and CDR2 YSLEER. Trimming removed 2 bases from V and 5 bases from J, with 10 bases in between. Time point here: sample taken at primary tumor resection. The genes are TRBV4-3 and TRBJ1-5; D is ambiguous. This TCR derives from a male donor with early-stage non-small cell lung cancer. This sample comprised PBMCs, obtained at surgery. The DNA of the CDR3 is TGCGCCAGCAGCCAATGGAATGGAGATCAGCCCCAGCATTTT. The encoded protein is CASSQWNGDQPQHF.